A selection of T cell receptor beta chains follows, all from one sample in a study of regulatory T cells in long-lasting Graves disease. TCRdb re-called the multiplex PCR reads through MiXCR, storing one row per CDR3 protein. This repertoire shows about 380,000 distinct CDR3 sequences, about a sixth found once; its top ten account for about 20%. The starting material was peripheral blood mononuclear cells (PBMCs), obtained at new diagnosis, from a patient treated with antithyroid drugs. The receptors derive from a female donor with Graves disease. Each CDR3 is given with its conserved first and last residue. A D gene is named only where the DNA matches it firmly. Clone size appears in some rows only: once, few, many, or a class for an expanded clone.

length,D,V,J,size,CDR3,DNA
15,-,TRBV28,TRBJ2-2,many,CASSPWTMNTGELFF,TGTGCCAGCAGCCCCTGGACTATGAACACCGGGGAGCTGTTTTTT
13,-,TRBV12-3/TRBV12-4,TRBJ2-5,many,CASSFREFETQYF,TGTGCCAGCAGTTTCCGGGAGTTTGAGACCCAGTACTTC
13,-,TRBV6-2/TRBV6-3,TRBJ1-1,many,CASSPRTATEAFF,TGTGCCAGCAGTCCGCGGACAGCCACTGAAGCTTTCTTT
13,-,TRBV12-3/TRBV12-4,TRBJ1-1,many,CASSPPWSTEAFF,TGTGCCAGCAGTCCCCCTTGGAGCACTGAAGCTTTCTTT
17,-,TRBV15,TRBJ2-1,many,CATSIPGSGSSYNEQFF,TGTGCCACCAGCATCCCAGGTAGTGGGAGCTCCTACAATGAGCAGTTCTTC
16,TRBD1,TRBV28,TRBJ1-1,many,CASTSPDRALLAVAFF,TGTGCCAGCACCTCTCCGGACAGGGCGTTACTGGCGGTTGCTTTCTTT
18,TRBD2,TRBV4-2,TRBJ2-7,-,CASSQGLVLAGGTYEQYF,TGTGCCAGCAGCCAAGGACTGGTGCTAGCGGGAGGGACCTACGAGCAGTACTTC
16,TRBD1,TRBV9,TRBJ2-7,many,CASSARSPGQGNEQYF,TGTGCCAGCAGCGCAAGGTCCCCAGGACAGGGAAACGAGCAGTACTTC
16,-,TRBV6-5,TRBJ2-7,many,CASSYSNSRLYYEQYF,TGTGCCAGCAGTTACTCGAATTCCAGGTTATACTACGAGCAGTACTTC
14,-,TRBV11-2,TRBJ1-6,many,CASSLGILSSPLHF,TGTGCCAGCAGCTTAGGAATCCTCAGTTCACCCCTCCACTTT
13,TRBD1,TRBV11-2,TRBJ2-5,many,CATRGGERETQYF,TGTGCCACCCGAGGGGGCGAACGGGAGACCCAGTACTTC
14,-,TRBV20-1,TRBJ2-2,-,CSARSFQDTGELFF,TGCAGTGCTAGATCCTTCCAGGACACCGGGGAGCTGTTTTTT
17,-,TRBV6-1,TRBJ1-1,many,CASSRTLGRTMNTEAFF,TGTGCCAGCAGTAGAACACTGGGCAGAACCATGAACACTGAAGCTTTCTTT
13,-,TRBV6-4,TRBJ2-2,many,CASSYSSSGELFF,TGTGCCAGCAGTTACTCGTCATCCGGGGAGCTGTTTTTT
14,TRBD1,TRBV30,TRBJ2-4,-,CAWGQGLSKNIQYF,TGTGCCTGGGGACAGGGTTTATCCAAAAACATTCAGTACTTC
13,-,TRBV6-1,TRBJ2-7,-,CASSWGLGHEQYF,TGTGCCAGCAGCTGGGGTCTTGGGCACGAGCAGTACTTC
16,TRBD1,TRBV4-3,TRBJ2-7,many,CASSQDNGTGIDEQYF,TGCGCCAGCAGCCAAGATAATGGGACAGGGATCGACGAGCAGTACTTC
16,TRBD1,TRBV6-1,TRBJ2-6,-,CASRGQGYSGANVLTF,TGTGCCAGCCGAGGACAGGGCTATTCTGGGGCCAACGTCCTGACTTTC
14,-,TRBV6-1,TRBJ1-5,many,CASRNRRGNQPQHF,TGTGCCAGCAGAAATCGACGTGGCAATCAGCCCCAGCATTTT
19,-,TRBV5-1,TRBJ1-1,many,CASSLPRTLEWQTHTEAFF,TGCGCCAGCAGCTTGCCCCGAACCTTGGAATGGCAGACCCACACTGAAGCTTTCTTT
12,-,TRBV3-1,TRBJ2-7,many,CASSQELSEQYF,TGTGCCAGCAGCCAAGAATTGTCCGAGCAGTACTTC
15,TRBD1,TRBV29-1,TRBJ2-1,many,CSVPLPGQGNNEQFF,TGCAGCGTCCCCCTCCCGGGACAGGGGAACAATGAGCAGTTCTTC
15,-,TRBV7-8,TRBJ2-1,many,CASSLYRDTYNEQFF,TGTGCCAGCAGCTTATATCGGGACACATACAATGAGCAGTTCTTC
17,-,TRBV27,TRBJ1-1,-,CASSFRDYNGLNTEAFF,TGTGCCAGCAGTTTCCGGGACTACAACGGTTTGAACACTGAAGCTTTCTTT
16,TRBD2,TRBV7-3,TRBJ2-1,many,CASSPAGGAAYNEQFF,TGTGCCAGCAGCCCGGCCGGGGGGGCCGCCTACAATGAGCAGTTCTTC
14,-,TRBV2,TRBJ2-7,many,CASIAGIYTYEQYF,TGTGCCAGCATCGCCGGGATTTATACCTACGAGCAGTACTTC
15,-,TRBV28,TRBJ2-2,-,CASSGGGGNTGELFF,TGTGCCAGCAGCGGAGGGGGGGGGAACACCGGGGAGCTGTTTTTT
15,TRBD2,TRBV20-1,TRBJ2-5,many,CSAPGTSGSPETQYF,TGCAGTGCTCCCGGGACTAGCGGGAGTCCCGAGACCCAGTACTTC